Shown below are 28 T cell receptor beta chains from a single sample sequenced in a study of identical twins (dated by TCRdb to between 2015 and 2016). The method behind the library was 5' RACE. Sequencing instrument: Illumina HiSeq 2000. The public reads were quality trimmed at Q25 with fastp and then assembled into clones with MiXCR by TCRdb, keeping productive beta chains. Entries that share a CDR3 protein sequence are merged under the most common genes and DNA. Recorded for this sample are some 760,000 distinct CDR3 sequences; roughly 18% of them occurred a single time. The ten largest clonotypes hold about 12% of the sample. These same records also appear under a second study, on T cells expressing NK-cell markers.

The specimen sequenced was PBMCs. The receptor source for this set is a woman aged 18-29 years in good health.

The rearrangement uses TRBV4-3 and TRBJ2-4; tentative D call: TRBD2 (5 bases). Germline V CDR1 and CDR2: LGHNA, YSLEER. This CDR3 comprises 18 residues. Trimming removed 0 bases from V and 0 bases from J, with 15 bases in between. The CDR3 protein is CASSQDPPGGSAKNIQYF. DNA of the CDR3: TGCGCCAGCAGCCAAGATCCACCGGGCGGGTCAGCCAAAAACATTCAGTACTTC.

This clonotype was picked up a small number of times. The V and J genes are TRBV19 and TRBJ2-6; 8 bases match TRBD1. The CDR3 extends over 17 amino acids. Per germline, CDR1 LNHDA and CDR2 SQIVND (reference sequence). The J segment lost 1 base and the V segment lost 3 bases, leaving 5 bases of the junction unmatched. In nucleotides, the CDR3 is TGTGCCAGTAGTATCGGGACAGGACGGTCTGGGGCCAACGTCCTGACTTTC. It translates to CASSIGTGRSGANVLTF.

The CDR3 sequence is CSDSTVDGETQYF. The CDR3 DNA sequence: TGCAGCGACTCGACAGTTGATGGAGAGACCCAGTACTTC. The rearrangement joins TRBV29-1 to TRBJ2-5; a weak D match, TRBD1 (5 bases). CDR3 length: 13 residues. Between the trimmed V and J ends, which lost 7 bases and 4 bases, there was a span of 16 bases. The germline CDR1 and CDR2 sequences are SQVTM and ANQGSEA.

The gene calls are TRBV5-1 and TRBJ1-3; maybe TRBD1 (6 bases). The length of the CDR3 is 14 residues. Trimming removed 4 bases at V and 6 bases at J, with 14 bases between. CDR1 and CDR2 from the germline V gene are SGHRS and YFSETQ. In DNA, the CDR3 is TGCGCCAGCAGCCCAGCAGGGGCGGAAAACACCATATATTTT. Its translation is CASSPAGAENTIYF.

The genes are TRBV20-1 and TRBJ2-1, with 12 bases aligning to TRBD2. This CDR3 spans 14 amino acids. Germline CDR1 DFQATT, CDR2 SNEGSKA (reference sequence). The ends lost 8 bases at V and 8 bases at J; junction bases unmatched: 10. The DNA for the CDR3 is TGCAGTCCAGAAGAGACTAGCGGGGGCTATGAGCAGTTCTTC. It yields the protein CSPEETSGGYEQFF.

In nucleotides, the CDR3 is TGTGCCAGCAGCTCAGTGGGACTAGCGGGTCCTAATGAGCAGTTCTTC. This encodes CASSSVGLAGPNEQFF. The chain combines TRBV5-5 with TRBJ2-1; 12 bases are shared with TRBD2. Germline lookup yields CDR1 SGHKS and CDR2 YYEKEE (reference sequence). V trimming: 3 bases; J trimming: 7 bases; junction bases outside the gene matches: 8. The CDR3 is 16 residues long.

The table lists this clonotype with a few counts. The rearrangement joins TRBV12-3 or TRBV12-4 to TRBJ2-7, with 8 nucleotides matching TRBD1. J lost 2 bases, V lost 5 bases, and 8 bases had no gene match. The CDR3 is 15 amino acids. DNA for the CDR3: TGTGCCAGCAGTCCGCATTCGACAGGGGCCTACGAGCAGTACTTC. Translation gives CASSPHSTGAYEQYF.

The genes are TRBV19 and TRBJ2-7, with a tentative D call TRBD2 (5 bases). Trimming removed 2 bases from V and 3 bases from J, with 11 bases in between. The V gene's germline CDR1 is LNHDA and CDR2 SQIVND (reference sequence). The CDR3 totals 14 residues. The CDR3 sequence: CASSITSGDYEQYF. The CDR3 nucleotides are TGTGCCAGTAGTATAACCAGCGGAGACTACGAGCAGTACTTC.

This clonotype occurred many times. The genes are TRBV7-6 and TRBJ1-1, with TRBD1 matching over 7 bases. CDR3 length equals 15 residues. The J segment lost 4 bases and the V segment lost 4 bases, leaving 9 bases of the junction unmatched. CDR1 is SGHVS and CDR2 is FNYEAQ in the germline V gene. The CDR3 DNA sequence: TGTGCCAGCAGCTCAAATCAGGGGGGTCTCACTGAAGCTTTCTTT. Protein sequence: CASSSNQGGLTEAFF.

This clonotype was seen more than once but under ten times. The chain is built from TRBV15 and TRBJ1-2; D is unclear. The ends were cut back, 0 bases at V and 0 bases at J, with 8 bases in the middle. The CDR3 sequence is 15 residues long. The germline V gene has CDR1 LNHNV and CDR2 YYDKDF (reference sequence). The CDR3 DNA sequence: TGTGCCACCAGCAGAGATCCCCAGCCTAACTATGGCTACACCTTC. Translated, it gives CATSRDPQPNYGYTF.

This clonotype came up many times. The chain is built from TRBV20-1 and TRBJ1-6; D not resolved. The CDR3 has 15 amino acids. V lost 3 bases to trimming and J lost 8 bases, with 17 bases between them. Germline V CDR1 and CDR2: DFQATT, SNEGSKA (reference sequence). The CDR3 DNA follows: TGCAGTGCTAGTATTTCGGGGAATCGGGATTCACCCCTCCACTTT. Protein: CSASISGNRDSPLHF.

This clonotype was picked up a small number of times. The chain links TRBV7-9 to TRBJ2-3; a weak D match, TRBD2 (5 bases). V lost 0 bases and J 3 bases, leaving 7 bases between the germline ends. This CDR3 has 14 residues. Germline loops: CDR1 SEHNR, CDR2 FQNEAQ (reference sequence). DNA of the CDR3: TGTGCCAGCAGCTTAGCGAGGGCTACAGATACGCAGTATTTT. It is translated as CASSLARATDTQYF.

A few counts support this clonotype. The chain employs TRBV3-1 and TRBJ1-2, with no clear D. Germline values: CDR1 LGHDT, CDR2 YNNKEL (reference sequence). Between the trimmed V and J ends, which lost 4 bases and 8 bases, there was a span of 20 bases. This CDR3 has 15 residues. CDR3 amino acids: CASSPDLREMGGYTF. CDR3 in DNA: TGTGCCAGCAGCCCCGACCTTAGGGAAATGGGGGGCTACACCTTC. Drawing the rest from reference TRBV3-1 and TRBJ1-2, the complete variable domain is DTAVSQTPKYLVTQMGNDKSIKCEQNLGHDTMYWYKQDSKKFLKIMFSYNNKELIINETVPNRFSPKSPDKAHLNLHINSLELGDSAVYFCASSPDLREMGGYTFGSGTRLTVV.

This chain uses TRBV18 with TRBJ2-3; perhaps TRBD2 as D (5 bases). The CDR3 is 15 amino acids. V gave up 5 bases and J gave up 1 base, with 13 bases separating them. CDR1 and CDR2 from the germline V gene are KGHSH and LQKENI. The CDR3 reads CASSDPQEGTDTQYF. The CDR3 nucleotides are TGTGCCAGCTCAGACCCCCAGGAGGGCACAGATACGCAGTATTTT.

V and J are TRBV20-1 and TRBJ1-5; tentative D call: TRBD1 (6 bases). Germline V gene data show CDR1 as DFQATT and CDR2 as SNEGSKA (reference sequence). The CDR3 is made up of 13 amino acids. V dropped 3 bases and J dropped 5 bases, with 11 bases sitting between them. CDR3 region: CSARDSRDQPQHF. The CDR3, as DNA: TGCAGTGCTAGGGACAGCCGGGATCAGCCCCAGCATTTT.

This clonotype was counted many times. The chain uses TRBV6-1 and TRBJ2-7, with TRBD2 as a possible D gene (6 bases). Trimming left V 10 bases short and J 4 bases short, with 20 bases between. The germline V gene has CDR1 MNHNS and CDR2 SASEGT. The CDR3 totals 14 residues. This CDR3 reads CAIQPGLLLYEQYF. The CDR3 nucleotides read TGTGCCATTCAACCGGGACTCCTTTTGTACGAGCAGTACTTC.

The rearrangement links TRBV4-1 to TRBJ2-5; TRBD2 might be the D (7 bases). Germline CDR1 and CDR2: MGHRA and YSYEKL. V shed 0 bases and J shed 2 bases, with 10 bases lying between them. The CDR3 is 15 amino acids. CDR3 residues: CASSQEGGGQETQYF. The CDR3, as DNA: TGCGCCAGCAGCCAAGAAGGGGGGGGTCAAGAGACCCAGTACTTC.

This clonotype was seen a handful of times. The CDR3 sequence is CSARDRVNTGELFF. The CDR3 coding sequence is TGCAGTGCTAGAGACAGGGTCAACACCGGGGAGCTGTTTTTT. The rearrangement uses TRBV20-1 and TRBJ2-2, with D tentatively TRBD1 (5 bases). Germline V CDR1 and CDR2: DFQATT, SNEGSKA (reference sequence). This CDR3 region has 14 residues. The V end lost 0 bases, the J end lost 2 bases, and 7 bases lay between the germline ends.

J is TRBJ2-5 and V is TRBV12-3 or TRBV12-4, with 8 positions matching TRBD2. J was trimmed by 7 bases and V by 3 bases; bases with no gene match: 4. CDR3 length: 13 residues. In DNA, the CDR3 is TGTGCCAGCAGTTTGGCGGCGGGAGGGACCCAGTACTTC. Protein: CASSLAAGGTQYF.

This clonotype was seen once. The V and J genes are TRBV12-3 or TRBV12-4 and TRBJ2-5; D not certain. Trimming removed 3 bases at V and 5 bases at J, with 10 bases between. The CDR3 covers 13 residues. The CDR3 DNA follows: TGTGCCAGCAGTTTGGGCCCATTGGAGACCCAGTACTTC. Translated: CASSLGPLETQYF.

This chain links TRBV6-1 with TRBJ2-5, with 7 bases identical to TRBD2. Losses at the gene ends were 8 bases for V and 4 bases for J; bases not matched to a gene: 10. The CDR3 runs to 14 residues. Germline CDR1 and CDR2: MNHNS and SASEGT. The CDR3 reads CASGTWEGLETQYF. CDR3 nucleotides: TGTGCCAGCGGGACCTGGGAGGGACTAGAGACCCAGTACTTC.

The chain has TRBV7-2 and TRBJ2-7; 11 bases map to TRBD2. Germline CDR1 SGHTA, CDR2 FQGNSA. The V segment lost 5 bases and the J segment 7 bases; nucleotides outside the gene matches: 10. The CDR3 length is 15 residues. CDR3 DNA: TGTGCCAGCAGCCCTAAACTAGCGGGAGCTTTAGAGCAGTACTTC. Residues: CASSPKLAGALEQYF. Supplemented by reference TRBV7-2 and TRBJ2-7, the full variable domain reads GAGVSQSPSNKVTEKGKDVELRCDPISGHTALYWYRQSLGQGLEFLIYFQGNSAPDKSGLPSDRFSAERTGGSVSTLTIQRTQQEDSAVYLCASSPKLAGALEQYFGPGTRLTVT.

This clonotype came up a few times. V usage is TRBV20-1 and J usage is TRBJ1-5, with D possibly being TRBD1 (6 bases). Germline V gives CDR1 DFQATT, CDR2 SNEGSKA (reference sequence). V gave up 1 base and J gave up 2 bases, with 15 bases separating them. This CDR3 has 16 amino acids. The CDR3 spells CSARAFLQGRNQPQHF. The CDR3, as DNA: TGCAGTGCTAGAGCGTTCCTACAGGGACGCAATCAGCCCCAGCATTTT.

The V gene is TRBV2, the J gene TRBJ2-3; 8 bases map to TRBD2. Germline CDR1 reads SNHLY; CDR2 reads FYNNEI. The CDR3 runs to 18 residues. V shed 3 bases and J 1 base; nucleotides not matched to a gene: 12. CDR3 loop: CASSESYREGPGTDTQYF. CDR3 nucleotides: TGTGCCAGCAGTGAGTCTTATCGGGAGGGCCCCGGCACAGATACGCAGTATTTT.

This clonotype was seen a handful of times. The V call is TRBV7-2, the J call TRBJ2-7; tentatively, D is TRBD2 (5 bases). Per germline, CDR1 SGHTA and CDR2 FQGNSA. The CDR3 is 15 residues long. Trimming took 5 bases from V and 3 from J, leaving 17 bases between them. Written as DNA, the CDR3 is TGTGCCAGCAGCCCCATAGAGGCGGGCCACTACGAGCAGTACTTC. Amino acid sequence: CASSPIEAGHYEQYF.

This clonotype was found a few times. This rearrangement joins TRBV20-1 to TRBJ1-2; D gene unclear. CDR1 is DFQATT, CDR2 SNEGSKA, per germline (reference sequence). V lost 0 bases and J lost 6, with 8 bases in between. The CDR3 has 12 residues. In DNA, the CDR3 is TGCAGTGCTAGAGATCGGACTGATGGCTACACCTTC. Protein: CSARDRTDGYTF.

This chain joins TRBV5-1 and TRBJ1-2, with TRBD1 matching over 7 bases. CDR3 length: 14 residues. CDR1 SGHRS and CDR2 YFSETQ come from the germline V gene. J was trimmed by 7 bases and V by 4 bases; bases with no gene match: 10. The chain's CDR3 is CASSRMDRSSGYTF. In DNA, the CDR3 is TGCGCCAGCAGCAGGATGGACAGGTCCAGTGGCTACACCTTC.

This chain connects TRBV7-2 to TRBJ2-1; the match to TRBD2 covers 8 bases. J was trimmed by 8 bases and V by 3 bases; bases with no gene match: 9. Germline-derived CDR1 and CDR2 are SGHTA and FQGNSA. The CDR3 extends over 15 amino acids. The CDR3 region is CASSLNGRGSDEQFF. The CDR3 bases are TGTGCCAGCAGCTTGAACGGGAGGGGTAGCGATGAGCAGTTCTTC.